This paragraph reports one T cell receptor beta chain. These data come from a study of T cell responses to AZD1222 COVID-19 vaccine. Germline lookup yields CDR1 LNHDA and CDR2 SQIVND (reference sequence). The V and J ends lost 3 bases and 5 bases respectively, with 17 bases between them. The CDR3 is 16 residues long. Sequencing was performed with immunoSEQ multiplex PCR; in TCRdb, only in-frame clones are kept and a portion is missing. The data contain about 90,000 clones, 88% of them singletons. The genes are TRBV19 and TRBJ1-5; possibly TRBD1 for D (5 bases). The source was peripheral blood, collected on day 0 of AZD1222 vaccination. This receptor was obtained from an adult in good health. The CDR3 DNA sequence: TGTGCCAGTAGTATTTTGGGGCGGACGGCTGATCAGCCCCAGCATTTT. It translates to CASSILGRTADQPQHF.